This is a list of T cell receptor beta chains from one sample in a study of T cell responses to AZD1222 COVID-19 vaccine. Sequencing used immunoSEQ multiplex PCR; TCRdb keeps in-frame clones, though not all of them. In the table there are some 170,000 clones, 80% to 90% of which are singletons. Sequences were derived from peripheral blood, sampled 28 days after the second dose of the MenACWY control vaccine. All receptors come from an adult who received the MenACWY meningococcal vaccine as a control. Each CDR3 is given with its conserved first and last residue. Each record gives: D gene, clone size, J gene, V gene, CDR3 protein, CDR3 DNA. The D gene is left open where the match is weak. Expanded clones are given a class, and other clones once, few, many or no size at all.

D gene: TRBD2
clone size: .
J gene: TRBJ2-1
V gene: TRBV6-1
CDR3 protein: CASSAASGAGLNNEQFF
CDR3 DNA: TGTGCCAGCAGTGCGGCTAGCGGTGCAGGGCTAAACAATGAGCAGTTCTTC

D gene: TRBD1
clone size: .
J gene: TRBJ2-7
V gene: TRBV29-1
CDR3 protein: CSVNGGQGEGSYEQYF
CDR3 DNA: TGCAGCGTCAACGGTGGACAGGGAGAGGGGAGCTACGAGCAGTACTTC

D gene: .
clone size: .
J gene: TRBJ2-2
V gene: TRBV12-5
CDR3 protein: CASGLVFPGELFF
CDR3 DNA: TGTGCTAGTGGTTTGGTGTTCCCCGGGGAGCTGTTTTTT

D gene: TRBD2
clone size: .
J gene: TRBJ2-3
V gene: TRBV30
CDR3 protein: CAWSAGASGNTMGTQYF
CDR3 DNA: TGTGCCTGGAGTGCAGGGGCTAGCGGGAACACCATGGGTACGCAGTATTTT

D gene: .
clone size: .
J gene: TRBJ2-3
V gene: TRBV12-3/TRBV12-4
CDR3 protein: CASSFNQGNTQYF
CDR3 DNA: TGTGCCAGCAGTTTCAATCAGGGAAATACGCAGTATTTT

D gene: .
clone size: .
J gene: TRBJ1-5
V gene: TRBV19
CDR3 protein: CASSMLPDYSNQPQHF
CDR3 DNA: TGTGCCAGTAGTATGCTCCCGGATTATAGCAATCAGCCCCAGCATTTT

D gene: .
clone size: .
J gene: TRBJ1-2
V gene: TRBV5-1
CDR3 protein: CASSLDSPSYGYTF
CDR3 DNA: TGCGCCAGCAGCTTGGACAGTCCGTCCTATGGCTACACCTTC

D gene: TRBD1
clone size: .
J gene: TRBJ2-7
V gene: TRBV18
CDR3 protein: CASSPGQGSYEQYF
CDR3 DNA: TGTGCCAGCTCACCGGGACAGGGCTCCTACGAGCAGTACTTC

D gene: TRBD2
clone size: .
J gene: TRBJ2-5
V gene: TRBV2
CDR3 protein: CASRESGRQETQYF
CDR3 DNA: TGTGCCAGCAGAGAAAGCGGGAGGCAAGAGACCCAGTACTTC

D gene: .
clone size: .
J gene: TRBJ1-2
V gene: TRBV4-1
CDR3 protein: CASSQGTALFYGYTF
CDR3 DNA: TGCGCCAGCAGCCAGGGGACCGCGCTGTTCTATGGCTACACCTTC

D gene: .
clone size: .
J gene: TRBJ1-6
V gene: TRBV27
CDR3 protein: CASSPPPRNFLFRDGSYNSPLHF
CDR3 DNA: TGTGCCAGCAGTCCACCCCCCAGGAACTTCCTTTTCCGGGACGGGTCCTATAATTCACCCCTCCACTTT

D gene: TRBD2
clone size: once
J gene: TRBJ2-1
V gene: TRBV12-5
CDR3 protein: CASGLSHPSGTSNEQFF
CDR3 DNA: TGTGCTAGTGGTTTGTCCCACCCTAGCGGGACTTCCAATGAGCAGTTCTTC

D gene: .
clone size: .
J gene: TRBJ2-7
V gene: TRBV9
CDR3 protein: CASSVGGQPLSYEQYF
CDR3 DNA: TGTGCCAGCAGCGTAGGGGGGCAACCGCTATCCTACGAGCAGTACTTC

D gene: TRBD2
clone size: .
J gene: TRBJ2-2
V gene: TRBV5-4
CDR3 protein: CASSQATSGRAHGELFF
CDR3 DNA: TGTGCCAGCAGCCAGGCTACTAGCGGGAGGGCCCACGGGGAGCTGTTTTTT

D gene: .
clone size: .
J gene: TRBJ1-2
V gene: TRBV24-1
CDR3 protein: CATSEPTANYGYTF
CDR3 DNA: TGTGCCACCAGTGAGCCGACAGCTAACTATGGCTACACCTTC

D gene: .
clone size: few
J gene: TRBJ2-3
V gene: TRBV29-1
CDR3 protein: CSASEVSTDTQYF
CDR3 DNA: TGCAGCGCCTCGGAGGTGAGCACAGATACGCAGTATTTT

D gene: .
clone size: .
J gene: TRBJ1-5
V gene: TRBV6-5
CDR3 protein: CASTLTGQPQHF
CDR3 DNA: TGTGCCAGCACCCTAACGGGTCAGCCCCAGCATTTT

D gene: .
clone size: .
J gene: TRBJ1-5
V gene: TRBV28
CDR3 protein: CASSALNQPQHF
CDR3 DNA: TGTGCCAGCAGCGCCCTCAATCAGCCCCAGCATTTT

D gene: TRBD1
clone size: .
J gene: TRBJ1-2
V gene: TRBV5-5
CDR3 protein: CASSSGTGGYGYTF
CDR3 DNA: TGTGCCAGCAGCTCAGGGACAGGGGGCTATGGCTACACCTTC

D gene: TRBD1
clone size: .
J gene: TRBJ1-1
V gene: TRBV10-1
CDR3 protein: CASSDSGQPNTEAFF
CDR3 DNA: TGCGCCAGCAGTGACTCGGGACAGCCGAACACTGAAGCTTTCTTT

D gene: .
clone size: once
J gene: TRBJ2-4
V gene: TRBV27
CDR3 protein: CASRKGNLAKNIQYF
CDR3 DNA: TGTGCCAGTCGCAAGGGCAATCTAGCCAAAAACATTCAGTACTTC

D gene: .
clone size: .
J gene: TRBJ1-2
V gene: TRBV28
CDR3 protein: CASSTQRTVYGYGYTF
CDR3 DNA: TGTGCCAGCAGTACACAAAGGACAGTCTACGGCTATGGCTACACCTTC

D gene: .
clone size: .
J gene: TRBJ2-4
V gene: TRBV24-1
CDR3 protein: CATSDPSTKRGIQYF
CDR3 DNA: TGTGCCACCAGTGACCCGTCGACGAAACGGGGCATTCAGTACTTC

D gene: .
clone size: .
J gene: TRBJ2-3
V gene: TRBV18
CDR3 protein: CASSRASTSTDTQYF
CDR3 DNA: TGTGCCAGCTCACGAGCGAGTACTAGCACAGATACGCAGTATTTT

D gene: TRBD1
clone size: .
J gene: TRBJ1-4
V gene: TRBV5-1
CDR3 protein: CASSPGGGRNEKLFF
CDR3 DNA: TGCGCCAGCAGCCCAGGGGGGGGCCGGAATGAAAAACTGTTTTTT

D gene: .
clone size: .
J gene: TRBJ2-7
V gene: TRBV28
CDR3 protein: CASSLFGQGQYEQYF
CDR3 DNA: TGTGCCAGCAGTTTATTTGGTCAGGGGCAGTACGAGCAGTACTTC

D gene: .
clone size: .
J gene: TRBJ2-5
V gene: TRBV6-2/TRBV6-3
CDR3 protein: CASSYDQGGSETQYF
CDR3 DNA: TGTGCCAGCAGTTACGACCAAGGTGGATCAGAGACCCAGTACTTC

D gene: .
clone size: .
J gene: TRBJ2-1
V gene: TRBV28
CDR3 protein: CASKFGWGNEQFF
CDR3 DNA: TGTGCCAGCAAGTTCGGCTGGGGCAATGAGCAGTTCTTC

D gene: .
clone size: .
J gene: TRBJ1-1
V gene: TRBV18
CDR3 protein: CASSAEVEAFF
CDR3 DNA: TGTGCCAGCTCAGCGGAGGTGGAAGCTTTCTTT

D gene: .
clone size: .
J gene: TRBJ1-5
V gene: TRBV7-2
CDR3 protein: CASSLEFWGSGNQPQHF
CDR3 DNA: TGTGCCAGCAGCTTAGAGTTTTGGGGTTCGGGGAATCAGCCCCAGCATTTT

D gene: .
clone size: .
J gene: TRBJ1-1
V gene: TRBV19
CDR3 protein: CASTQGLNAEAFF
CDR3 DNA: TGTGCCAGTACCCAGGGGCTAAACGCTGAAGCTTTCTTT

D gene: TRBD1
clone size: .
J gene: TRBJ1-5
V gene: TRBV28
CDR3 protein: CASEGQDRQPQHF
CDR3 DNA: TGTGCCAGCGAGGGACAGGATCGTCAGCCCCAGCATTTT

D gene: .
clone size: .
J gene: TRBJ2-2
V gene: TRBV10-1
CDR3 protein: CASSGDSGELFF
CDR3 DNA: TGCGCCAGCAGTGGGGACTCCGGGGAGCTGTTTTTT

D gene: .
clone size: .
J gene: TRBJ2-5
V gene: TRBV11-1
CDR3 protein: CASSPRDETQYF
CDR3 DNA: TGTGCCAGCAGCCCCCGGGACGAGACCCAGTACTTC

D gene: .
clone size: .
J gene: TRBJ1-5
V gene: TRBV6-5
CDR3 protein: CASSPILVANQPQHF
CDR3 DNA: TGTGCCAGCAGTCCTATACTGGTAGCCAATCAGCCCCAGCATTTT

D gene: TRBD2
clone size: .
J gene: TRBJ2-2
V gene: TRBV28
CDR3 protein: CASSLGSRKREGRTGELFF
CDR3 DNA: TGTGCCAGCAGTTTAGGTTCCCGTAAGCGGGAGGGCCGGACCGGGGAGCTGTTTTTT

D gene: .
clone size: .
J gene: TRBJ2-3
V gene: TRBV4-1
CDR3 protein: CASSQGLATASEWYF
CDR3 DNA: TGCGCCAGCAGCCAAGGGCTAGCAACTGCCTCGGAGTGGTATTTT

D gene: .
clone size: .
J gene: TRBJ2-2
V gene: TRBV14
CDR3 protein: CASSQEMVRYSNTGELFF
CDR3 DNA: TGTGCCAGCAGCCAAGAAATGGTCCGCTATTCGAACACCGGGGAGCTGTTTTTT

D gene: .
clone size: .
J gene: TRBJ2-2
V gene: TRBV7-7
CDR3 protein: CASSRLDFPSVPGELFF
CDR3 DNA: TGTGCCAGCAGCCGCTTGGATTTCCCTTCCGTGCCCGGGGAGCTGTTTTTT

D gene: .
clone size: .
J gene: TRBJ1-4
V gene: TRBV30
CDR3 protein: CAWSSFRPPFEKLFF
CDR3 DNA: TGTGCCTGGAGTTCCTTTCGGCCCCCTTTCGAAAAACTGTTTTTT

D gene: .
clone size: .
J gene: TRBJ1-2
V gene: TRBV2
CDR3 protein: CASSPVLGSDLRSTF
CDR3 DNA: TGTGCCAGCAGTCCCGTCTTAGGGTCCGATTTAAGGAGCACCTTC

D gene: .
clone size: once
J gene: TRBJ2-7
V gene: TRBV7-2
CDR3 protein: CASSPPSTYEQYF
CDR3 DNA: TGTGCCAGCAGCCCGCCAAGCACCTACGAGCAGTACTTC

D gene: .
clone size: .
J gene: TRBJ2-3
V gene: TRBV9
CDR3 protein: CASSVGAETGTDTQYF
CDR3 DNA: TGTGCCAGCAGCGTAGGAGCGGAAACTGGGACAGATACGCAGTATTTT

D gene: .
clone size: .
J gene: TRBJ2-3
V gene: TRBV10-1
CDR3 protein: CASSGTTDTQYF
CDR3 DNA: TGCGCCAGCAGTGGGACCACAGATACGCAGTATTTT

D gene: TRBD2
clone size: .
J gene: TRBJ2-2
V gene: TRBV6-4
CDR3 protein: CASKLTSGVTGELFF
CDR3 DNA: TGTGCCAGCAAACTCACTAGCGGGGTTACCGGGGAGCTGTTTTTT

D gene: TRBD1
clone size: .
J gene: TRBJ1-3
V gene: TRBV9
CDR3 protein: CASSQGAHTIYF
CDR3 DNA: TGTGCCAGTTCACAGGGGGCCCACACCATATATTTT

D gene: TRBD2
clone size: .
J gene: TRBJ2-7
V gene: TRBV14
CDR3 protein: CASSQGGSGRAVF
CDR3 DNA: TGTGCCAGCAGCCAAGGTGGTAGCGGGAGGGCTGTCTTC

D gene: TRBD1
clone size: .
J gene: TRBJ1-5
V gene: TRBV5-1
CDR3 protein: CASSDDREGQPQHF
CDR3 DNA: TGCGCCAGCAGCGACGACAGGGAAGGCCAGCCCCAGCATTTT

D gene: TRBD1
clone size: .
J gene: TRBJ1-6
V gene: TRBV2
CDR3 protein: CASRNDRAGSPLHF
CDR3 DNA: TGTGCCAGCAGGAATGACAGGGCTGGTTCACCCCTCCACTTT

D gene: .
clone size: .
J gene: TRBJ1-5
V gene: TRBV18
CDR3 protein: CASSPLKVFGEPQHF
CDR3 DNA: TGTGCCAGCTCACCACTGAAGGTCTTCGGGGAGCCCCAGCATTTT

D gene: .
clone size: .
J gene: TRBJ1-5
V gene: TRBV21-1
CDR3 protein: CASSSPGRSIRPQHF
CDR3 DNA: TGTGCCAGCAGCAGCCCGGGACGCTCCATTCGGCCCCAGCATTTT

D gene: .
clone size: .
J gene: TRBJ1-5
V gene: TRBV15
CDR3 protein: CATSRDLSDQPQHF
CDR3 DNA: TGTGCCACCAGCAGAGATCTGTCGGATCAGCCCCAGCATTTT

D gene: TRBD1
clone size: .
J gene: TRBJ1-2
V gene: TRBV6-5
CDR3 protein: CASSYSIGGPKGYTF
CDR3 DNA: TGTGCCAGCAGTTACTCGATAGGGGGCCCTAAAGGCTACACCTTC

D gene: .
clone size: .
J gene: TRBJ2-3
V gene: TRBV7-2
CDR3 protein: CASSLEPPGNTDTQYF
CDR3 DNA: TGTGCCAGCAGCTTAGAACCCCCAGGGAACACAGATACGCAGTATTTT

D gene: TRBD1
clone size: .
J gene: TRBJ2-2
V gene: TRBV28
CDR3 protein: CASSLQGAGTGELFF
CDR3 DNA: TGTGCCAGCAGTTTACAGGGGGCGGGTACCGGGGAGCTGTTTTTT

D gene: .
clone size: .
J gene: TRBJ1-5
V gene: TRBV28
CDR3 protein: CASSGTDYSNQPQHF
CDR3 DNA: TGTGCCAGTTCCGGGACGGATTATAGCAATCAGCCCCAGCATTTT

D gene: TRBD1
clone size: few
J gene: TRBJ1-1
V gene: TRBV5-1
CDR3 protein: CASSGPGQGRIEAFF
CDR3 DNA: TGCGCCAGCAGCGGGCCGGGACAGGGTCGAATTGAAGCTTTCTTT

D gene: .
clone size: .
J gene: TRBJ1-5
V gene: TRBV28
CDR3 protein: CASSSNEGRSQHF
CDR3 DNA: TGTGCCAGCAGTTCGAATGAAGGTCGGTCCCAGCATTTT

D gene: .
clone size: .
J gene: TRBJ2-7
V gene: TRBV7-2
CDR3 protein: CASSPRANSYEQYF
CDR3 DNA: TGTGCCAGCAGCCCCAGGGCTAACTCCTACGAGCAGTACTTC

D gene: TRBD2
clone size: .
J gene: TRBJ2-2
V gene: TRBV27
CDR3 protein: CASTSLAGNTGELFF
CDR3 DNA: TGTGCCAGCACCTCACTAGCGGGGAATACCGGGGAGCTGTTTTTT